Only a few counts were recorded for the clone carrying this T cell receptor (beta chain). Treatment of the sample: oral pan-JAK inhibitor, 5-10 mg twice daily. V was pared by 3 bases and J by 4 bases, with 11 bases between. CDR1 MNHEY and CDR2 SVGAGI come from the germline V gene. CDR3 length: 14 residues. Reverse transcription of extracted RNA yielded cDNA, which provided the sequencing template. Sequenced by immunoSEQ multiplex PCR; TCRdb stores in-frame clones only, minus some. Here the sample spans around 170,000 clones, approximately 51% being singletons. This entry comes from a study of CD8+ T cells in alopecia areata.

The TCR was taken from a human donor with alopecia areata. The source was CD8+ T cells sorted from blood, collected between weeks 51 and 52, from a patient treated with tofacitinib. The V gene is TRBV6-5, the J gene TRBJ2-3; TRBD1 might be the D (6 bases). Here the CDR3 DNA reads TGTGCCAGCAGTTATTCGGACAGTTCAGATACGCAGTATTTT. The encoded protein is CASSYSDSSDTQYF.